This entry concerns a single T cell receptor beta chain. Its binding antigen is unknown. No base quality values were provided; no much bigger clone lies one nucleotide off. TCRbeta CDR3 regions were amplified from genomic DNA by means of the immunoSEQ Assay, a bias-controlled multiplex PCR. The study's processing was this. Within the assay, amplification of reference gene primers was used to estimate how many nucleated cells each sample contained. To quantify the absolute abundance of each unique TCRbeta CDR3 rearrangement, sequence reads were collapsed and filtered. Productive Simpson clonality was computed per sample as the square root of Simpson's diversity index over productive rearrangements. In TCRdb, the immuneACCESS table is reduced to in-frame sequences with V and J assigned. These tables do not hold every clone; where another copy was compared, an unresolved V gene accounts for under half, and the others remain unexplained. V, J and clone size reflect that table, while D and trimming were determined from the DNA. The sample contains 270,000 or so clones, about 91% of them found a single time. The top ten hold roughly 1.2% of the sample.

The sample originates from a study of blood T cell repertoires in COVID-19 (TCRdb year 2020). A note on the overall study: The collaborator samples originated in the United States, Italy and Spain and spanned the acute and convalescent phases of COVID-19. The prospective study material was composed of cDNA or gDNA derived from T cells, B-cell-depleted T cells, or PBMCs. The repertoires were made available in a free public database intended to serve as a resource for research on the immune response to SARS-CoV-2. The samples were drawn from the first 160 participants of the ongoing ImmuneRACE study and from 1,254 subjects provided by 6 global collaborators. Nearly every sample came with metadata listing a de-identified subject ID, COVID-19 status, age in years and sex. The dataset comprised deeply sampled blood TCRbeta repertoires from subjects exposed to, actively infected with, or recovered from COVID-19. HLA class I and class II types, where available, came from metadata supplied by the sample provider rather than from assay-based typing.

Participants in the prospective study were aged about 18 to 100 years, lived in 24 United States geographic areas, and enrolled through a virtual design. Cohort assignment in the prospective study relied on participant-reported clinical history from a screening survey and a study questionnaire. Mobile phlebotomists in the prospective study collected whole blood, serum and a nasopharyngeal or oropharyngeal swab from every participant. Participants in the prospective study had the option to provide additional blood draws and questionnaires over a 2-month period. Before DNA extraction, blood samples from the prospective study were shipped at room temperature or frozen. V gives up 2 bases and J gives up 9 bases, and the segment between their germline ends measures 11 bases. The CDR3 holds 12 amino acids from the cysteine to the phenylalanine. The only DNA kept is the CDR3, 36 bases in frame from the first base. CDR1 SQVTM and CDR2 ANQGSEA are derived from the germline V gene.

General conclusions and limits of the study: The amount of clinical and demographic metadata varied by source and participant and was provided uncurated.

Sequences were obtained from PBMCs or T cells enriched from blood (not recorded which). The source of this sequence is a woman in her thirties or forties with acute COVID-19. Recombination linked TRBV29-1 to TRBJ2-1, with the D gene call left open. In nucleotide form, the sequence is TGCAGCGTTGAAAGAGGTGGCGTTGAGCAGTTCTTC. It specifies CSVERGGVEQFF.